A single sample is the source of the 22 T cell receptor beta chains below, sequenced in a study of blood T cell repertoires in COVID-19 (dated by TCRdb to about 2020). Library prep was done by the immunoSEQ multiplex PCR assay. The table was pulled from immuneACCESS by TCRdb, which kept in-frame rearrangements only. Such tables lose some clones; where checked, under half of the loss comes from unresolved V genes, and the rest has no known cause. This sample lists about 200,000 clones; about 85% were detected once. The top ten hold about a tenth of the sample. Sequences were obtained from peripheral blood. The source is a woman aged 45 to 65 with COVID-19, enrolled during active disease.

The CDR3 protein is CASSRTGQGVKETQYF. CDR3 DNA: TGTGCCAGCTCACGGACGGGACAGGGCGTTAAAGAGACCCAGTACTTC. The rearrangement uses TRBV18 and TRBJ2-5, with 9 bases lining up with TRBD1. The CDR3 spans 16 residues. The germline V gene has CDR1 KGHSH and CDR2 LQKENI. V gave up 4 bases and J gave up 3 bases; unmatched junction bases: 9.

The gene calls are TRBV3-1 (or the pseudogene TRBV3-2) and TRBJ1-6, with D uncertain. Deletions cut 1 base from V and 9 bases from J, with 10 bases between. The length of the CDR3 is 14 residues. CDR1 and CDR2 from the germline V gene are LGHDT and YNNKEL (reference sequence). The CDR3 region is CASSQVGVSSPLHF. CDR3 nucleotide sequence: TGTGCCAGCAGCCAAGTGGGAGTTAGTTCACCCCTCCACTTT.

The chain recombines TRBV5-1 with TRBJ2-1; D might be TRBD1 (6 bases). There are 14 residues in the CDR3. Germline V lookup: CDR1 SGHRS, CDR2 YFSETQ. Trimming took off 4 bases at V and 5 bases at J, with 13 bases between the two ends. CDR3 DNA: TGCGCCAGCAGCCAACTCACAGGGAACAATGAGCAGTTCTTC. This translates into CASSQLTGNNEQFF.

The J gene is TRBJ2-7, the V gene TRBV5-1, with D possibly being TRBD2 (5 bases). The ends were cut back, 4 bases at V and 6 bases at J, with 17 bases in the middle. This CDR3 contains 14 residues. Germline assignment: CDR1 SGHRS and CDR2 YFSETQ. The CDR3, as DNA: TGCGCCAGCAGCGCCTCGGGATCTCCTTCCGAGCAGTACTTC. Translated, it gives CASSASGSPSEQYF.

This rearrangement joins TRBV5-1 to TRBJ2-1; D unclear. The CDR3 spans 13 residues. Per germline, CDR1 SGHRS and CDR2 YFSETQ. V was pared by 4 bases and J by 7 bases, with 12 bases between. CDR3 sequence reads: CASSVNSLNEQFF. CDR3 bases: TGCGCCAGCAGCGTGAATAGTTTGAATGAGCAGTTCTTC.

The V and J genes are TRBV27 and TRBJ1-1, with a tentative D call TRBD1 (6 bases). This CDR3 comprises 13 residues. Deletions cut 8 bases from V and 3 bases from J, with 13 bases between. The germline gives CDR1 MNHEY, CDR2 SMNVEV (reference sequence). CDR3 nucleotide sequence: TGTGCCAGCGGGGAAAGGGGGTACACTGAAGCTTTCTTT. This gives the protein CASGERGYTEAFF.

The V and J genes are TRBV5-1 and TRBJ1-4; D might be TRBD1 (5 bases). Germline V CDR1 and CDR2: SGHRS, YFSETQ. V lost 0 bases and J 8 bases, leaving 11 bases between the germline ends. This CDR3 is built from 14 residues. The CDR3 nucleotides read TGCGCCAGCAGCTTGGCGGGGAGGGACGAAAAACTGTTTTTT. Its translation: CASSLAGRDEKLFF.

The rearrangement links TRBV4-3 to TRBJ2-3, with 8 bases that match TRBD2. The germline V gene has CDR1 LGHNA and CDR2 YSLEER. This CDR3 is 16 amino acids long. With 0 bases clipped from V and 8 bases from J, the junction kept 10 bases outside the gene matches. CDR3 in amino acids: CASSQDLGGGPSTQYF. CDR3 DNA sequence: TGCGCCAGCAGCCAAGACCTAGGCGGGGGGCCTTCTACGCAGTATTTT.

This rearrangement joins TRBV19 to TRBJ2-1, with 8 bases aligning to TRBD1. Germline values: CDR1 LNHDA, CDR2 SQIVND (reference sequence). Unmatched junction bases numbered 7, after V lost 6 bases and J lost 6 bases. CDR3 size: 14 residues. DNA of the CDR3: TGTGCCAGTAGGGACAGGGTTCTTACCAATGAGCAGTTCTTC. This codes for CASRDRVLTNEQFF. The full variable domain, with the rest looked up from reference TRBV19 and TRBJ2-1, is DGGITQSPKYLFRKEGQNVTLSCEQNLNHDAMYWYRQDPGQGLRLIYYSQIVNDFQKGDIAEGYSVSREKKESFPLTVTSAQKNPTAFYLCASRDRVLTNEQFFGPGTRLTVL.

The chain recombines TRBV24-1 with TRBJ1-1; possibly TRBD1 for D (5 bases). V lost 5 bases to trimming and J lost 1 base, with 7 bases between them. The germline CDR1 and CDR2 sequences are KGHDR and SFDVKD. This CDR3 comprises 13 residues. The CDR3 spells CATSGGQNTEAFF. The CDR3 DNA is TGTGCCACCAGTGGGGGCCAGAACACTGAAGCTTTCTTT.

This sequence joins TRBV5-1 and TRBJ2-2; 8 bases are shared with TRBD1. This CDR3 is built from 16 residues. After removal of 3 bases from V and 0 bases from J, the junction contained 4 bases not matched to a gene. CDR1 and CDR2 (germline): SGHRS, YFSETQ. The CDR3 loop reads CASSYSTGANTGELFF. DNA for the CDR3: TGCGCCAGCAGCTACTCGACAGGGGCGAACACCGGGGAGCTGTTTTTT.

This rearrangement joins TRBV4-1 to TRBJ1-1; 7 bases match TRBD1. V lost 0 bases to trimming and J lost 4 bases; unmatched junction nucleotides: 11. Germline lookup yields CDR1 MGHRA and CDR2 YSYEKL. This CDR3 has 17 residues. This chain's CDR3 is CASSQDPRGRIGTEAFF. CDR3 nucleotide sequence: TGCGCCAGCAGCCAAGATCCGAGGGGGCGAATTGGCACTGAAGCTTTCTTT.

The genes are TRBV5-5 and TRBJ2-6, with D unclear. There are 18 residues in the CDR3. V dropped 2 bases and J dropped 4 bases, with 19 bases sitting between them. Germline V gives CDR1 SGHKS, CDR2 YYEKEE (reference sequence). CDR3 sequence (DNA): TGTGCCAGCAGCTTAGATACAGTCCCAAGTGCGGGGGCCAACGTCCTGACTTTC. Its protein is CASSLDTVPSAGANVLTF.

The count of this clone is one. The chain joins TRBV15 to TRBJ2-1; maybe TRBD1 (5 bases). Germline V gives CDR1 LNHNV, CDR2 YYDKDF (reference sequence). This CDR3 is 12 amino acids long. V was trimmed by 3 bases and J by 7 bases, leaving 7 bases between them. The CDR3 DNA is TGTGCCACCAGCAGGGACATAAATGAGCAGTTCTTC. Translated, it gives CATSRDINEQFF.

This clone showed up just once. The gene calls are TRBV18 and TRBJ2-7; D is undetermined. V lost 3 bases, J lost 3 bases, and 15 bases lay in between. The CDR3 length is 15 residues. Germline V gives CDR1 KGHSH, CDR2 LQKENI. This CDR3 reads CASSPNVRKIYEQYF. DNA for the CDR3: TGTGCCAGCTCACCGAACGTCAGGAAAATCTACGAGCAGTACTTC.

The CDR3 region has the DNA TGTGCCAGCAGCTTCGCTACAGGGCCTCATACTACAGATACGCAGTATTTT. This translates into CASSFATGPHTTDTQYF. V usage is TRBV5-6 and J usage is TRBJ2-3, with D possibly TRBD1 on 6 matching bases. Trimming pared 2 bases from V and 3 bases from J, leaving 19 bases between. This CDR3 contains 17 residues. The germline V gene has CDR1 SGHDT and CDR2 YYEEEE.

This clone was observed a single time. The V call is TRBV10-3, the J call TRBJ2-1; 7 nucleotides match TRBD1. V dropped 5 bases and J dropped 6; count of bases not matched to a gene: 10. This CDR3 is 15 amino acids long. Germline V gene sequence: CDR1 ENHRY, CDR2 SYGVKD. In nucleotides, the CDR3 is TGTGCCATCAGTCCACGACAGGGACGCGCCAATGAGCAGTTCTTC. This encodes CAISPRQGRANEQFF.

The CDR3 loop reads CASSQVGRLRYV. The CDR3 DNA reads as TGTGCCAGCAGCCAAGTGGGCCGTCTCAGGTACGTC. This rearrangement joins TRBV3-1 (or the pseudogene TRBV3-2) to TRBJ2-7; no clear D gene. The germline V gene has CDR1 LGHDT and CDR2 YNNKEL (reference sequence). Deletions cut 1 base from V and 12 bases from J, with 13 bases between. The CDR3 has 12 residues.

This chain joins TRBV12-5 and TRBJ1-5, with D possibly being TRBD1 (6 bases). The CDR3 spans 16 residues. Trimming took off 7 bases at V and 4 bases at J, with 20 bases between the two ends. Germline lookup yields CDR1 LGHNT and CDR2 FRNRAP. The CDR3 sequence is CASARGGGFENQPQHF. In nucleotides, the CDR3 is TGTGCTAGTGCCCGGGGGGGCGGATTCGAGAATCAGCCCCAGCATTTT.

The chain has TRBV11-3 and TRBJ1-1; 8 nucleotides line up with TRBD1. Germline CDR1 reads SGHNT; CDR2 reads YENEEA. V dropped 5 bases and J dropped 5; count of bases not matched to a gene: 13. The CDR3 contains 16 residues. The CDR3 protein is CASSPQLRQGRTEAFF. DNA for the CDR3: TGTGCCAGCAGCCCCCAACTTCGACAGGGGCGAACTGAAGCTTTCTTT. The full variable domain, rest sourced from reference TRBV11-3 and TRBJ1-1, is EAGVVQSPRYKIIEKKQPVAFWCNPISGHNTLYWYLQNLGQGPELLIRYENEEAVDDSQLPKDRFSAERLKGVDSTLKIQPAELGDSAVYLCASSPQLRQGRTEAFFGQGTRLTVV.

The chain recombines TRBV2 with TRBJ2-1, with a tentative D call TRBD1 (5 bases). The CDR3 loop spans 15 amino acids. The V end lost 2 bases, the J end lost 3 bases, and 11 bases lay between the germline ends. Germline CDR1 is SNHLY and CDR2 is FYNNEI. The CDR3 sequence: CASSEQGDYYNEQFF. In nucleotides, the CDR3 is TGTGCCAGCAGTGAACAGGGTGATTACTACAATGAGCAGTTCTTC.

This sequence joins TRBV13 and TRBJ1-1; D call uncertain. The V end was cut by 2 bases, the J end by 1 base, with 8 bases between. The CDR3 extends over 14 amino acids. Germline lookup yields CDR1 PRHDT and CDR2 FYEKMQ (reference sequence). The CDR3 DNA sequence: TGTGCCAGCAGCTTACGTACAAGGAACACTGAAGCTTTCTTT. It translates to CASSLRTRNTEAFF.